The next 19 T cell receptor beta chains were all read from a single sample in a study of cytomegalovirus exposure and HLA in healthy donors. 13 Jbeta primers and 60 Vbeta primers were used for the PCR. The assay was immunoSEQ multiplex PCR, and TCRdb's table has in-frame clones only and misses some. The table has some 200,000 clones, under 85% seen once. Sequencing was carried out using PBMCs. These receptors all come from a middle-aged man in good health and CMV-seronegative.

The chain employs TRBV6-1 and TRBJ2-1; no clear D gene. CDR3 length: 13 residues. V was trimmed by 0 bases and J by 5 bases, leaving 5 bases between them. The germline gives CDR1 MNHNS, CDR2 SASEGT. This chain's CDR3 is CASSEARHNEQFF. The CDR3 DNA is TGTGCCAGCAGTGAAGCCCGTCACAATGAGCAGTTCTTC.

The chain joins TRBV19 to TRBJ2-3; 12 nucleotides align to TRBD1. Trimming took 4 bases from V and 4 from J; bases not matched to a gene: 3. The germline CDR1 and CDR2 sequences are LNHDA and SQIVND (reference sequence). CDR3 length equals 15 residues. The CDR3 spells CASSRDRGRADTQYF. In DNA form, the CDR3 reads TGTGCCAGTAGTAGGGACAGGGGGCGCGCAGATACGCAGTATTTT.

The CDR3 bases are TGTGCCAGCAGCAAAGAGTCGCGGAGCTCTGGAAACACCATATATTTT. Translation: CASSKESRSSGNTIYF. The chain carries TRBV21-1 and TRBJ1-3. TRBV21-1 is recorded as a pseudogene. The CDR3 spans 16 residues.

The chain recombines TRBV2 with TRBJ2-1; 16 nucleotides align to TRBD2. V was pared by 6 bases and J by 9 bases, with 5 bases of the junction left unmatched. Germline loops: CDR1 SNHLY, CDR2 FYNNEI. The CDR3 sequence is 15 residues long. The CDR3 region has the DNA TGTGCCAGCAGACAGGGACTAGCGGGAGGGAGTGAGCAGTTCTTC. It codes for CASRQGLAGGSEQFF.

The CDR3 bases are TGTGCCAGCAGCTTGAAGTGGCAGAACAATGAGCAGTTCTTC. As protein: CASSLKWQNNEQFF. The gene calls are TRBV5-5 and TRBJ2-1; D not certain. The CDR3 length is 14 residues. V lost 1 base, J lost 5 bases, and 10 bases lay in between. CDR1 SGHKS and CDR2 YYEKEE come from the germline V gene (reference sequence).

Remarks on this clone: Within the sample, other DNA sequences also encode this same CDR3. CDR3 loop: CASSSSYEQYF. The CDR3, as DNA: TGTGCCAGCAGTTCTTCCTACGAGCAGTACTTC. The chain is built from TRBV28 and TRBJ2-7; D gene uncertain. Germline CDR1 MDHEN, CDR2 SYDVKM. The V end was cut by 4 bases, the J end by 1 base, with 2 bases between. The CDR3 is 11 amino acids.

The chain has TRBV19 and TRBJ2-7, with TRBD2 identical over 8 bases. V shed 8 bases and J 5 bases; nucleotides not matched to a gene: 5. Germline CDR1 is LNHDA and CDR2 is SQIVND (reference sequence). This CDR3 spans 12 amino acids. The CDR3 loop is CASRGSGNEQYF. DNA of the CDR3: TGTGCCAGTCGGGGTAGCGGGAACGAGCAGTACTTC.

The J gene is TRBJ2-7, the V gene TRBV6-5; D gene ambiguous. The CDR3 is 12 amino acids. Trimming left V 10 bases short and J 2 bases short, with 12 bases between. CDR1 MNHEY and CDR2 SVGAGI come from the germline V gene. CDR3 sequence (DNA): TGTGCCACCAGATCTACTACCTACGAGCAGTACTTC. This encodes CATRSTTYEQYF.

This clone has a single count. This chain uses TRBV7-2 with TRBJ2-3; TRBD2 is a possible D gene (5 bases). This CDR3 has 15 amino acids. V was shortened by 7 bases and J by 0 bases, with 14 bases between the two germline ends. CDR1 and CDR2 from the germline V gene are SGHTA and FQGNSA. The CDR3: CASTGRGSSTDTQYF. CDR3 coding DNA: TGTGCCAGCACAGGACGCGGGTCTAGCACAGATACGCAGTATTTT.

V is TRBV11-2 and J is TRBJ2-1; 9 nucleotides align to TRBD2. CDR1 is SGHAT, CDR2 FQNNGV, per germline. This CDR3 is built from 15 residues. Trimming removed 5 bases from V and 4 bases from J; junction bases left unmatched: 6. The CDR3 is CASSRIAGAYNEQFF. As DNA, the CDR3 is TGTGCCAGCAGCCGGATAGCGGGAGCTTACAATGAGCAGTTCTTC.

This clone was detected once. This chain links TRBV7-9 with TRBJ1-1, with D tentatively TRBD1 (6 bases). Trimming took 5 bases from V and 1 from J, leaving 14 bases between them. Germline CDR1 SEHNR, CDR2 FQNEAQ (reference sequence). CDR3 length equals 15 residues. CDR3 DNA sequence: TGTGCCAGCAGCCGCTCGACAGGAAGGAACACTGAAGCTTTCTTT. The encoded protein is CASSRSTGRNTEAFF. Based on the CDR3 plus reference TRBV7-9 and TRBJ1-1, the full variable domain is DTGVSQNPRHKITKRGQNVTFRCDPISEHNRLYWYRQTLGQGPEFLTYFQNEAQLEKSRLLSDRFSAERPKGSFSTLEIQRTEQGDSAMYLCASSRSTGRNTEAFFGQGTRLTVV.

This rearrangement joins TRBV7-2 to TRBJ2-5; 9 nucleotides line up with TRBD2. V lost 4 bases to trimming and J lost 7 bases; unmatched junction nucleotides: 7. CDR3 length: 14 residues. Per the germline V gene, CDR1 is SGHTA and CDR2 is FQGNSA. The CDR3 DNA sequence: TGTGCCAGCAGCTCCGGGACTAGCCTGGTGACCCAGTACTTC. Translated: CASSSGTSLVTQYF. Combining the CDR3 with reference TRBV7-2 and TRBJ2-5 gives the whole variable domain GAGVSQSPSNKVTEKGKDVELRCDPISGHTALYWYRQSLGQGLEFLIYFQGNSAPDKSGLPSDRFSAERTGGSVSTLTIQRTQQEDSAVYLCASSSGTSLVTQYFGPGTRLLVL.

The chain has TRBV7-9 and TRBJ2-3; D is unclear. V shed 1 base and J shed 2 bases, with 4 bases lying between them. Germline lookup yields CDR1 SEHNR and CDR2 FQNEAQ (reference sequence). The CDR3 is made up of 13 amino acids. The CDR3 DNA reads TGTGCCAGCAGCTTAGGAGACACAGATACGCAGTATTTT. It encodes CASSLGDTDTQYF.

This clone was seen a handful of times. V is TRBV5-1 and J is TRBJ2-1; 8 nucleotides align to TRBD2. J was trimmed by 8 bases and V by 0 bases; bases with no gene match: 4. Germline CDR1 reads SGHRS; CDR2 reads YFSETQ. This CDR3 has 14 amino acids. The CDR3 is CASSLAGGGYEQFF. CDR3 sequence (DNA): TGCGCCAGCAGCTTGGCCGGGGGGGGTTATGAGCAGTTCTTC.

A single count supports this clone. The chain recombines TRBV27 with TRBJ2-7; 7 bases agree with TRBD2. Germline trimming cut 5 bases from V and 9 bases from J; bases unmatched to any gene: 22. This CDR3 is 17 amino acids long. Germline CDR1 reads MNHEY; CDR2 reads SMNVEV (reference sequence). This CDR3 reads CASSREGPGGLTPGQYF. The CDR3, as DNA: TGTGCCAGCAGTAGAGAGGGCCCGGGGGGACTTACTCCCGGGCAGTACTTC.

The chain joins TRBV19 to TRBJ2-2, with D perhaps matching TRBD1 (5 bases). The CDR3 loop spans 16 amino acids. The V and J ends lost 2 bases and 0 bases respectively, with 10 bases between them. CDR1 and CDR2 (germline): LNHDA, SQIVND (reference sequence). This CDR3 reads CASSIIDSSNTGELFF. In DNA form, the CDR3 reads TGTGCCAGTAGTATAATTGACAGTTCGAACACCGGGGAGCTGTTTTTT.

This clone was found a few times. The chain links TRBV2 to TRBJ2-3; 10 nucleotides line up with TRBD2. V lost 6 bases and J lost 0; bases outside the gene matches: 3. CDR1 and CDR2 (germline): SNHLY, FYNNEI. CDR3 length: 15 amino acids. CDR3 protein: CASSGSGRSTDTQYF. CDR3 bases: TGTGCCAGCAGCGGTAGCGGGAGGAGCACAGATACGCAGTATTTT.

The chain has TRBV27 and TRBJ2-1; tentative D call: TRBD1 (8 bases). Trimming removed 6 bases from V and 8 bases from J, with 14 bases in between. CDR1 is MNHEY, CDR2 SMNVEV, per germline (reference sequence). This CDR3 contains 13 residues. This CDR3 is CASRQGGVYEQFF. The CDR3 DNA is TGTGCCAGCAGACAGGGGGGGGTTTATGAGCAGTTCTTC.

CDR3 coding DNA: TGTGCCAGCAGGTCCGGGGTGAACTATGGCTACACCTTC. Encoded protein: CASRSGVNYGYTF. The V and J genes are TRBV28 and TRBJ1-2; D is unresolved. This CDR3 contains 13 residues. Germline loops: CDR1 MDHEN, CDR2 SYDVKM. V lost 6 bases and J lost 2, with 10 bases in between.